Presented here are 10 T cell receptor beta chains from one specimen sequenced in a study of T cell responses to AZD1222 COVID-19 vaccine (dated by TCRdb to about 2021). What the time point label conveys for this sample: baseline before first vaccination. Libraries were constructed by the immunoSEQ multiplex PCR assay. What TCRdb holds here is the immuneACCESS table cut down to in-frame rearrangements. Part of the clones is not present; checked against another copy, under half of the missing clones reflect an unresolved V gene, and the others are unexplained. The sample records over 60,000 clones, around 87% of which are singletons. The biggest ten clones account for under 30% of the sample. Sequenced material: peripheral blood, taken on day 0 of AZD1222 vaccination. These receptors were collected from an adult in good health.

The genes are TRBV7-7 and TRBJ2-5; 11 bases agree with TRBD2. Germline V gene lookup returns CDR1 SSHAT and CDR2 FNYEAQ (reference sequence). The V gene end was trimmed by 5 bases and the J gene end by 1 base; junction bases not matched to a gene: 6. CDR3 length: 16 residues. The CDR3 loop is CASSESLAGGQETQYF. For the CDR3, the DNA is TGTGCCAGCAGCGAGAGCCTAGCGGGGGGCCAAGAGACCCAGTACTTC.

This clone was observed once. The chain employs TRBV7-3 and TRBJ2-1, with 15 bases fitting TRBD2. This CDR3 is built from 16 residues. Looked up from germline, CDR1 is SGHTA and CDR2 is FQGTGA. Trimming took 4 bases from V and 3 from J; bases not matched to a gene: 1. CDR3 protein: CASSWTSGGDYNEQFF. CDR3 DNA sequence: TGTGCCAGCAGCTGGACTAGCGGGGGGGACTACAATGAGCAGTTCTTC.

The J gene is TRBJ1-1, the V gene TRBV5-6, with TRBD1 identical over 8 bases. Trimming at V came to 0 bases and at J to 1 base, leaving 5 bases not matched to a gene. The germline V gene has CDR1 SGHDT and CDR2 YYEEEE. This CDR3 contains 16 residues. The CDR3 loop is CASSLEQGARNTEAFF. The CDR3 region has the DNA TGTGCCAGCAGCTTGGAGCAGGGGGCACGGAACACTGAAGCTTTCTTT.

This chain links TRBV7-9 with TRBJ1-1; weak D call: TRBD1 (5 bases). This CDR3 spans 12 amino acids. V lost 5 bases to trimming and J lost 10 bases, with 14 bases between them. Germline CDR1 and CDR2: SEHNR and FQNEAQ (reference sequence). The CDR3 loop is CASSKDPRGAFF. CDR3 in DNA: TGTGCCAGCAGCAAAGACCCAAGGGGAGCTTTCTTT.

The chain carries TRBV11-1 and TRBJ1-5; 8 positions match TRBD1. Unmatched junction bases numbered 5, after V lost 6 bases and J lost 1 base. This CDR3 region has 15 residues. From germline, CDR1 is SGHAT and CDR2 FQDESV (reference sequence). The CDR3: CASSQGQGSNQPQHF. DNA of the CDR3: TGTGCCAGCAGTCAAGGACAGGGCAGCAATCAGCCCCAGCATTTT.

The chain uses TRBV9 and TRBJ1-2; 8 bases are a match to TRBD1. The V and J ends lost 4 bases and 4 bases, in that order; junction bases with no gene match: 3. Germline V gene sequence: CDR1 SGDLS, CDR2 YYNGEE. The CDR3 covers 13 residues. The CDR3 DNA sequence: TGTGCCAGCAGCACTACAGGGGGCTATGGCTACACCTTC. Translation: CASSTTGGYGYTF. The variable domain in full, with the rest retrieved from reference TRBV9 and TRBJ1-2, is DSGVTQTPKHLITATGQRVTLRCSPRSGDLSVYWYQQSLDQGLQFLIQYYNGEERAKGNILERFSAQQFPDLHSELNLSSLELGDSALYFCASSTTGGYGYTFGSGTRLTVV.

The chain uses TRBV19 and TRBJ2-6; D perhaps matches TRBD1 (5 bases). Trimming cost V 7 bases and J 0 bases, with 13 bases left between them. Germline V lookup: CDR1 LNHDA, CDR2 SQIVND (reference sequence). This CDR3 has 16 residues. The CDR3: CASTRDSVSGANVLTF. The CDR3 DNA follows: TGTGCCAGTACCAGAGACAGTGTCTCTGGGGCCAACGTCCTGACTTTC.

V is TRBV10-2 and J is TRBJ2-7; 8 positions match TRBD1. The CDR3 covers 14 residues. Germline loops: CDR1 WSHSY, CDR2 SAAADI. The V segment lost 2 bases and the J segment 6 bases; nucleotides outside the gene matches: 6. In DNA form, the CDR3 reads TGCGCCAGCAGTGAGAGTGGACAGGGCTTCGAGCAGTACTTC. Its translation is CASSESGQGFEQYF.

The chain couples TRBV7-3 to TRBJ1-1; TRBD1 agrees at 8 bases. V shed 5 bases and J 4 bases; nucleotides not matched to a gene: 6. The CDR3 is 14 amino acids. The V gene's germline CDR1 is SGHTA and CDR2 FQGTGA. The CDR3 coding sequence is TGTGCCAGCAGCCGAACCGGACAGGGCACTGAAGCTTTCTTT. Translated, it gives CASSRTGQGTEAFF.

As regards this clone: One end of the junction is discordant with germline, which a read error may explain. The rearrangement links TRBV30 to TRBJ2-5, with D possibly TRBD1 on 7 matching bases. The CDR3 is 15 amino acids. CDR1 GTSNPN and CDR2 SVGIG come from the germline V gene (reference sequence). CDR3 sequence: CAWSVGQDYQETQYF. The CDR3 nucleotides read TGTGCCTGGAGTGTAGGACAGGACTACCAGGAGACCCAGTACTTC.